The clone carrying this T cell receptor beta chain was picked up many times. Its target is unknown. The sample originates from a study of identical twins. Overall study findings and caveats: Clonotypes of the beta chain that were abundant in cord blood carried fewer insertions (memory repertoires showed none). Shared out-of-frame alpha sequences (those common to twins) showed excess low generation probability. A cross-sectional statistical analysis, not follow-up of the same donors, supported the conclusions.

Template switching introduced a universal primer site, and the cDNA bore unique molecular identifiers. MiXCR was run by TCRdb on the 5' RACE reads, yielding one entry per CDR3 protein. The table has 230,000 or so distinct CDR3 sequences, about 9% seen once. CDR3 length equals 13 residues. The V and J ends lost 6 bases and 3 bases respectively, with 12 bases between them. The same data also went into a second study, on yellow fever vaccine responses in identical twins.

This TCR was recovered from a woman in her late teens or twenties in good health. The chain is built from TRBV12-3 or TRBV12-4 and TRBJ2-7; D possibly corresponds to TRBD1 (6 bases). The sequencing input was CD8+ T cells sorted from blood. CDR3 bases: TGTGCCAGCAGAGGACAGTCGCGCTACGAGCAGTACTTC. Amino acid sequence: CASRGQSRYEQYF.